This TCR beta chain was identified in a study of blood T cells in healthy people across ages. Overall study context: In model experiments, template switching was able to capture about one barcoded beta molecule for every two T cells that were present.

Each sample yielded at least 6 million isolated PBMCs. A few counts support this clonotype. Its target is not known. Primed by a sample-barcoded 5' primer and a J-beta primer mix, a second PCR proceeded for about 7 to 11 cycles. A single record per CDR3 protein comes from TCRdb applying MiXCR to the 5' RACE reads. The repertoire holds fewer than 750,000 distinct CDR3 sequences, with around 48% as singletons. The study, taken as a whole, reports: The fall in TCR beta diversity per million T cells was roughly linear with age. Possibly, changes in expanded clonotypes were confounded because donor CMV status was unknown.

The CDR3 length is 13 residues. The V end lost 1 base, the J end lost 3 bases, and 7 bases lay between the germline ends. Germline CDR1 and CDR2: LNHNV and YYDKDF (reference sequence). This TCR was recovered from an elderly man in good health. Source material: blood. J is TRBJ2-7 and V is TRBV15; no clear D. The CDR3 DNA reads TGTGCCACCAGCAGAGTTCGGAGCTACGAGCAGTACTTC. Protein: CATSRVRSYEQYF. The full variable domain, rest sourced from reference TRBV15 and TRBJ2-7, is DAMVIQNPRYQVTQFGKPVTLSCSQTLNHNVMYWYQQKSSQAPKLLFHYYDKDFNNEADTPDNFQSRRPNTSFCFLDIRSPGLGDTAMYLCATSRVRSYEQYFGPGTRLTVT.